This TCR beta chain originates from a study of a mutant IDH1 vaccine in newly diagnosed glioma. Background on the study: Earlier care involved radiotherapy, temozolomide, or both, and the majority received both.

Germline V gives CDR1 SGHAT, CDR2 FQNNGV. This CDR3 is 16 amino acids long. Deletions cut 4 bases from V and 8 bases from J, with 23 bases between. This clone was observed a few times. Its matching antigen is unknown. Time point given: week 35, safety follow-up. The vaccine gave 300 ug of a 20-mer mutant IDH1 peptide subcutaneously per dose. Those who donated had recent WHO grade 3 or 4 IDH1-mutant, ATRX-lost astrocytomas. Some clones are missing from TCRdb's copy, which holds only in-frame ones; the method was immunoSEQ multiplex PCR. Of approximately 31,000 clones detected, approximately 82% appear once; the ten largest clones hold 6% to 7.5%.

The genes are TRBV11-2 and TRBJ1-2; tentative D call: TRBD1 (5 bases). The clonotype originates from a woman younger than 35 with glioma. The specimen comprised PBMCs, sampled from a glioma patient whose treatment included an IDH1 peptide vaccine. The CDR3: CASSSAGRGTSFGYTF. The DNA of the CDR3 is TGTGCCAGCAGCTCGGCGGGGAGAGGGACTTCTTTCGGCTACACCTTC.